This T cell receptor (beta chain) was sequenced in a study of shared clonotypes between healthy human individuals. Study summary: The composition of the donors was two women and a few men aged 18 to 49.

V was shortened by 7 bases and J by 9 bases, with 13 bases between the two germline ends. The CDR3 is 12 amino acids. Per germline, CDR1 MDHEN and CDR2 SYDVKM. The team ran DNA from unsorted PBMCs on ten immunoSEQ deep assay plates for sequencing. The assay was immunoSEQ multiplex PCR, and TCRdb's table has in-frame clones only and misses some. Here the sample spans about 480,000 clones, nearly 80% being singletons. V is TRBV28 and J is TRBJ1-5; D is uncertain. The sequence derives from a woman aged 40 to 50 in good health. Some clones in this sample may be carry-over from other donors' samples. The sample taken for sequencing was PBMCs. This CDR3 is CASTYGERPQHF. The CDR3 DNA sequence: TGTGCCAGCACCTACGGGGAGCGGCCCCAGCATTTT. Filled out from reference TRBV28 and TRBJ1-5, the complete variable domain reads DVKVTQSSRYLVKRTGEKVFLECVQDMDHENMFWYRQDPGLGLRLIYFSYDVKMKEKGDIPEGYSVSREKKERFSLILESASTNQTSMYLCASTYGERPQHFGDGTRLSIL.